This T cell receptor beta chain stems from a study of Ad26.COV2.S vaccination and SARS-CoV-2 variants. Only in-frame clones appear in the TCRdb table, and some are missing; sequencing was by immunoSEQ multiplex PCR. The sample holds some 340,000 clones, 70% to 90% seen once. Regarding treatment: approximately 18 received Ad26.COV2.S at low or high dose, single or two shots; roughly five received placebo; per-sample allocation not given. Samples came from day 63 after the first vaccine or placebo injection. Findings and caveats of the study: Once vaccination had occurred, spike-specific CD8+ and CD4+ T cell responses reportedly showed substantial breadth.

The count of this clone is one. Its antigen is currently unknown. The CDR3 covers 19 residues. From germline, CDR1 is LGHDT and CDR2 YNNKEL (reference sequence). The V and J ends lost 5 bases and 2 bases respectively, with 27 bases between them. The sample was peripheral blood, taken in a trial of Ad26.COV2.S vaccine versus placebo. The clonotype originates from a person between 18 and 65 years old who received the Ad26.COV2.S COVID-19 vaccine or a placebo. The chain uses TRBV3-1 (or the pseudogene TRBV3-2) and TRBJ2-5; D is possibly TRBD1 or TRBD2 (7 bases each). As DNA, the CDR3 is TGTGCCAGCAGCGAATTAACCCCGACAGGGAGGGACCATCAAGAGACCCAGTACTTC. It codes for CASSELTPTGRDHQETQYF.